Described below is a single T cell receptor beta chain sequence and its context. Its antigen is as yet unknown. Clinical symptoms, serum thyroxine and TRAb, thyroid ultrasound and orbital computed tomography were used for the diagnoses. The entry originates in a study of T cells in Graves' hyperthyroidism and ophthalmopathy. Amplified regions were TCR beta CDR3 sequences from RNA transcripts. TCR CDR3 underwent first-round RT-PCR with the HTBI primer set. TCRdb passed the multiplex PCR reads through MiXCR, listing each CDR3 protein once. The table has about 600,000 distinct CDR3 sequences, approximately 15% seen once; the top ten hold about 3.5%. CDR1 is MNHNS, CDR2 SASEGT, per germline. The CDR3 consists of 16 residues. Losses at the gene ends were 3 bases for V and 9 bases for J; bases not matched to a gene: 13. General study points: A model using 13 V-J features told ophthalmopathy apart from stable hyperthyroidism.

Sequencing used blood. This clonotype originated in a woman between 35 and 50 years old with Graves' ophthalmopathy. This sequence joins TRBV6-1 and TRBJ2-5, with 10 bases lining up with TRBD2. DNA for the CDR3: TGTGCCAGCAGTGATTGGGACGGGACTAGCGAACGGTCCCAGTACTTC. Its translation is CASSDWDGTSERSQYF.